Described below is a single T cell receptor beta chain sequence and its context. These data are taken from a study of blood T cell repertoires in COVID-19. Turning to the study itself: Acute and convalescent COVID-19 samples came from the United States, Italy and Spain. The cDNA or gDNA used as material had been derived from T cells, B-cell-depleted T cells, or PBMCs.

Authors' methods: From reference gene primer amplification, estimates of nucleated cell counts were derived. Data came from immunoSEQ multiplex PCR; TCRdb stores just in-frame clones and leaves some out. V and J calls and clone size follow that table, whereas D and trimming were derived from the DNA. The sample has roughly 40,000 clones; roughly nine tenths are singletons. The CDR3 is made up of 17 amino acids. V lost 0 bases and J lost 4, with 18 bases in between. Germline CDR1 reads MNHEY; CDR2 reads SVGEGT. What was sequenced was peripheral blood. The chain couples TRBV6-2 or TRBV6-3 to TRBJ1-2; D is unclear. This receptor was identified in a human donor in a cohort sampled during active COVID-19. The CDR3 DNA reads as TGTGCCAGCAGTTACTCGACCCCGGTAGGAGTTTCCTATGGCTACACCTTC. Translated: CASSYSTPVGVSYGYTF.